This T cell receptor (beta chain) was obtained from a study of blood T cells in healthy people across ages. Overall study results and limits: Whereas aged donors had fewer naive CD4+ cells, long-lived donors had more of them and higher diversity. While age rose, TCR beta diversity per million T cells dropped in a roughly linear way.

Caucasian, healthy and from Russia, the donors were aged between roughly 6 and 100. PBMCs numbering at least 7 million were isolated per sample. Primers used in a second PCR of about 7 to 12 cycles were a sample-barcoded 5' primer and a J-beta primer mix. From the 5' RACE reads, TCRdb called clonotypes with MiXCR, one entry per CDR3 protein. The profile shows 1.5 million to 2 million distinct CDR3 sequences, 28% of them singletons. With respect to this clonotype: What it binds is unknown.

The sequence derives from a woman aged 25 to 39 in good health. Sequencing input: blood.

As DNA, the CDR3 is TGTGCCAGCAGTTTGACGGTGGCTGAGGATGGCTACACCTTC. It is translated as CASSLTVAEDGYTF. The chain combines TRBV28 with TRBJ1-2; D not resolved. Trimming pared 3 bases from V and 6 bases from J, leaving 14 bases between. From germline, CDR1 is MDHEN and CDR2 SYDVKM. The CDR3 is 14 residues long.